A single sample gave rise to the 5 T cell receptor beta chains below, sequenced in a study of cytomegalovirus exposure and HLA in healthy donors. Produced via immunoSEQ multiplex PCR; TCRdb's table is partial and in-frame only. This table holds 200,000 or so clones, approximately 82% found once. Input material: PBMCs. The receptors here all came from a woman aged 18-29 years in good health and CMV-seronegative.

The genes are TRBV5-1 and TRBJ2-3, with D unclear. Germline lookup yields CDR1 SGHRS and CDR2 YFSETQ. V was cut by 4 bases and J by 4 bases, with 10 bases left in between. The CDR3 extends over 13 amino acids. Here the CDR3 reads CASSPLGADTQYF. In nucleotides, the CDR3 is TGCGCCAGCAGCCCGCTAGGCGCAGATACGCAGTATTTT.

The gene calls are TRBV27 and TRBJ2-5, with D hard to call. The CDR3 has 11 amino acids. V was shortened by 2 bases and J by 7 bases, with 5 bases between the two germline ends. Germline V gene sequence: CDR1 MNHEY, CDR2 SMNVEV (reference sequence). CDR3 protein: CASSLGSTQYF. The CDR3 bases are TGTGCCAGCAGTTTAGGGTCGACCCAGTACTTC.

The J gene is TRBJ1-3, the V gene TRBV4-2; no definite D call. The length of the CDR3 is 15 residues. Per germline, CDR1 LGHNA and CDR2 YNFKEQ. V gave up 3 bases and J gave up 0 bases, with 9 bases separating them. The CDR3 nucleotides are TGTGCCAGCAGCCATGGTCGGACCTCTGGAAACACCATATATTTT. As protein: CASSHGRTSGNTIYF.

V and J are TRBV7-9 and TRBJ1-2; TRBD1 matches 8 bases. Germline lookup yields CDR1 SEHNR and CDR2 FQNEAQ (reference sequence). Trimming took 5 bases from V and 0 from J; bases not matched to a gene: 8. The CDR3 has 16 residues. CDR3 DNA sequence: TGTGCCAGCAGCCCCCCAGGGGGCAGGTCTAACTATGGCTACACCTTC. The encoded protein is CASSPPGGRSNYGYTF.

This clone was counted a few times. As DNA, the CDR3 is TGTGCCATCGGGACAGACTATGGCTACACCTTC. Protein sequence: CAIGTDYGYTF. This rearrangement joins TRBV2 to TRBJ1-2; 7 bases fit TRBD1. V shed 10 bases and J 3 bases; nucleotides not matched to a gene: 2. The CDR3 has 11 amino acids. Looked up from germline, CDR1 is SNHLY and CDR2 is FYNNEI.